This T cell receptor (beta chain) was observed in a study of T cell responses to AZD1222 COVID-19 vaccine. Findings and limits, study-wide: CD4 TCRs linked to vaccination spanned spike, dominating at 160-218 and 743-854. Repertoire collection took place solely once the T cell response had peaked. A mostly white British donor set with more females was recruited, and clonal diversity was possibly underestimated. Breadth and depth of Spike-specific TCRs rose after two AZD1222 doses.

As to this clone: Antigen specificity is unknown.

There are 16 residues in the CDR3. Trimming cost V 1 base and J 4 bases; bases outside gene matches: 3. CDR1 and CDR2 from the germline V gene are MGHRA and YSYEKL. Method: immunoSEQ multiplex PCR; TCRdb's copy keeps in-frame clones and lacks some. The sample lists approximately 150,000 clones, 94% occurring once. The V and J genes are TRBV4-1 and TRBJ2-3, with 12 bases lining up with TRBD2. Sequencing was performed on peripheral blood, taken on day 0 of AZD1222 vaccination. This sequence originates from an adult in good health. The CDR3 is CASSQVTSGRSDTQYF. The CDR3 DNA reads as TGCGCCAGCAGCCAAGTGACTAGCGGGAGATCAGATACGCAGTATTTT.